Shown below are 28 T cell receptor beta chains from a single sample sequenced in a study of cytomegalovirus exposure and HLA in healthy donors. PCR amplification relied on 60 Vbeta primers (plus 13 Jbeta primers). Repertoires were generated with immunoSEQ multiplex PCR, while TCRdb's copy carries only in-frame clones and drops some. Counted here are 120,000 or so clones, 81% occurring once; the ten biggest clones make up roughly 4.1%. The specimen was PBMCs. These receptor sequences come from a young man in good health and CMV-seropositive.

The chain links TRBV4-1 to TRBJ1-2, with TRBD1 matching 7 bases. V was pared by 0 bases and J by 6 bases, with 10 bases of the junction left unmatched. Germline V lookup: CDR1 MGHRA, CDR2 YSYEKL. CDR3 length equals 16 residues. DNA for the CDR3: TGCGCCAGCAGCCAAGATATTAACGGAGGGGGCAATGGCTACACCTTC. Translated, it gives CASSQDINGGGNGYTF.

This clone was seen only once. The rearrangement links TRBV4-1 to TRBJ1-2, with D perhaps TRBD1 (5 bases). The CDR3 runs to 16 residues. Germline V gene data show CDR1 as MGHRA and CDR2 as YSYEKL. V was clipped by 3 bases and J by 8 bases, with 22 bases between them. CDR3 in DNA: TGCGCCAGCAGCCACCCCGGGACTCAAACCACGGGAGGCTACACCTTC. This gives the protein CASSHPGTQTTGGYTF.

This clone occurred once. CDR3 DNA: TGTGCCAGCAGTGAATTACTACAGGGGGCGGCAGATACGCAGTATTTT. Translating it yields CASSELLQGAADTQYF. V usage is TRBV25-1 and J usage is TRBJ2-3; 9 bases are shared with TRBD1. Losses at the gene ends were 1 base for V and 4 bases for J; bases not matched to a gene: 6. This CDR3 contains 16 residues. The germline CDR1 and CDR2 sequences are MGHDK and SYGVNS.

This sequence joins TRBV7-9 and TRBJ1-2; 9 bases line up with TRBD1. Trimming cost V 5 bases and J 7 bases; bases outside gene matches: 11. The CDR3 loop spans 15 amino acids. CDR1 SEHNR and CDR2 FQNEAQ come from the germline V gene (reference sequence). CDR3: CASSHTTGTGFGYTF. In DNA, the CDR3 is TGTGCCAGCAGCCATACTACCGGGACAGGGTTTGGCTACACCTTC.

This clone occurred a few times. This chain uses TRBV27 with TRBJ1-5, with D maybe TRBD1 (5 bases). The CDR3 length is 14 residues. Trimming took 2 bases from V and 6 from J, leaving 11 bases between them. Germline-derived CDR1 and CDR2 are MNHEY and SMNVEV (reference sequence). The CDR3 is CASSLIGRGQPQHF. CDR3 sequence (DNA): TGTGCCAGCAGTTTAATCGGGAGGGGTCAGCCCCAGCATTTT.

The J gene is TRBJ1-4, the V gene TRBV7-9; 10 positions match TRBD1. V dropped 5 bases and J dropped 6; count of bases not matched to a gene: 6. The CDR3 length is 15 residues. Germline assignment: CDR1 SEHNR and CDR2 FQNEAQ (reference sequence). The CDR3 DNA follows: TGTGCCAGCAGCGTAGACAGGGGGCGGGATGAAAAACTGTTTTTT. Translated: CASSVDRGRDEKLFF.

This clone was counted only a few times. This chain uses TRBV19 with TRBJ1-5; D may be TRBD1 (5 bases). The germline gives CDR1 LNHDA, CDR2 SQIVND (reference sequence). V was trimmed by 5 bases and J by 4 bases, leaving 15 bases between them. There are 15 residues in the CDR3. This CDR3 is CASSDTGRGNQPQHF. The CDR3 coding sequence is TGTGCCAGTAGTGATACGGGGAGGGGAAATCAGCCCCAGCATTTT.

The rearrangement links TRBV30 to TRBJ2-5; 15 positions match TRBD2. The ends lost 4 bases at V and 4 bases at J; junction bases unmatched: 4. From germline, CDR1 is GTSNPN and CDR2 SVGIG (reference sequence). The CDR3 sequence is 15 residues long. The CDR3 reads CAWTRGLAGGETQYF. As DNA, the CDR3 is TGTGCCTGGACGAGGGGACTAGCGGGAGGAGAGACCCAGTACTTC.

This sequence joins TRBV4-3 and TRBJ2-7; 7 positions agree with TRBD2. Germline CDR1 reads LGHNA; CDR2 reads YSLEER. The CDR3 has 15 residues. Trimming at V came to 1 base and at J to 2 bases, leaving 5 bases not matched to a gene. The CDR3 loop reads CASSQAPSGTYEQYF. CDR3 DNA sequence: TGCGCCAGCAGCCAAGCGCCTAGCGGTACCTACGAGCAGTACTTC.

This clone was found a few times. This chain connects TRBV2 to TRBJ2-3; 13 nucleotides match TRBD2. Per the germline V gene, CDR1 is SNHLY and CDR2 is FYNNEI. The CDR3 contains 19 residues. After removal of 5 bases from V and 0 bases from J, the junction contained 11 bases not matched to a gene. CDR3 coding DNA: TGTGCCAGCAGTTACTGGACTAGCGGGAGTACGACTAGCACAGATACGCAGTATTTT. It is translated as CASSYWTSGSTTSTDTQYF.

The table lists this clone with a few counts. This chain uses TRBV30 with TRBJ2-2; no clear D. V gave up 0 bases and J gave up 7 bases, with 12 bases separating them. There are 14 residues in the CDR3. CDR1 is GTSNPN and CDR2 is SVGIG in the germline V gene (reference sequence). CDR3 in amino acids: CAWSVPQVHGELFF. CDR3 coding DNA: TGTGCCTGGAGTGTCCCCCAGGTTCACGGGGAGCTGTTTTTT.

V usage is TRBV5-4 and J usage is TRBJ1-2, with D maybe TRBD1 (5 bases). The CDR3 length is 15 residues. In germline, CDR1 is SGHNT, CDR2 YYREEE (reference sequence). V lost 0 bases to trimming and J lost 4 bases, with 13 bases between them. CDR3 residues: CASSLEAGNFYGYTF. DNA for the CDR3: TGTGCCAGCAGCTTGGAGGCAGGGAATTTCTATGGCTACACCTTC.

This clone was observed a handful of times. The genes are TRBV7-9 and TRBJ2-1; 8 nucleotides agree with TRBD1. CDR1 SEHNR and CDR2 FQNEAQ come from the germline V gene (reference sequence). The junction had 9 bases not matched to a gene; V was cut back by 6 bases and J by 5 bases. This CDR3 is built from 15 residues. The chain's CDR3 is CASRPGQGGNNEQFF. The CDR3, as DNA: TGTGCCAGCAGACCTGGACAGGGTGGGAACAATGAGCAGTTCTTC. The full variable domain, completed using reference TRBV7-9 and TRBJ2-1, is DTGVSQNPRHKITKRGQNVTFRCDPISEHNRLYWYRQTLGQGPEFLTYFQNEAQLEKSRLLSDRFSAERPKGSFSTLEIQRTEQGDSAMYLCASRPGQGGNNEQFFGPGTRLTVL.

This sequence joins TRBV9 and TRBJ2-7; D is perhaps TRBD2 (6 bases). The V end lost 0 bases, the J end lost 7 bases, and 17 bases lay between the germline ends. The CDR3 has 15 amino acids. The V gene's germline CDR1 is SGDLS and CDR2 YYNGEE. CDR3 nucleotides: TGTGCCAGCAGCGTAGGGGGGGTTGACGTTGAGGAGCAGTACTTC. Its protein is CASSVGGVDVEEQYF.

CDR3: CASSLVADPYEQYF. The CDR3 DNA reads as TGTGCCAGCAGCTTAGTAGCGGATCCCTACGAGCAGTACTTC. J is TRBJ2-7 and V is TRBV7-9; maybe TRBD2 (6 bases). CDR1 is SEHNR and CDR2 is FQNEAQ in the germline V gene (reference sequence). The CDR3 spans 14 residues. Trimming pared 1 base from V and 2 bases from J, leaving 9 bases between.

This rearrangement joins TRBV27 to TRBJ2-7; 8 nucleotides agree with TRBD1. Germline loops: CDR1 MNHEY, CDR2 SMNVEV (reference sequence). The V segment lost 6 bases and the J segment 2 bases; nucleotides outside the gene matches: 6. There are 14 residues in the CDR3. CDR3: CASSRRQGPYEQYF. Written as DNA, the CDR3 is TGTGCCAGCAGCCGGAGACAGGGGCCCTACGAGCAGTACTTC.

The chain links TRBV12-5 to TRBJ2-7; 8 bases line up with TRBD2. V shed 6 bases and J 6 bases; nucleotides not matched to a gene: 7. Looked up from germline, CDR1 is LGHNT and CDR2 is FRNRAP. This CDR3 has 13 amino acids. The chain's CDR3 is CASGQGTSSEQYF. The CDR3 region has the DNA TGTGCTAGTGGCCAAGGGACTAGTAGCGAGCAGTACTTC.

CDR3 coding DNA: TGTGCCAGCAGCTCAACAGGGTTGCCCGCCTTAAACTATGGCTACACCTTC. Translation: CASSSTGLPALNYGYTF. The rearrangement joins TRBV5-5 to TRBJ1-2, with D possibly being TRBD1 (6 bases). The V gene's germline CDR1 is SGHKS and CDR2 YYEKEE (reference sequence). V shed 3 bases and J shed 2 bases, with 20 bases lying between them. The CDR3 extends over 17 amino acids.

The V gene is TRBV18, the J gene TRBJ1-1; 7 bases align to TRBD1. The V gene end was trimmed by 4 bases and the J gene end by 1 base; junction bases not matched to a gene: 6. The CDR3 covers 15 residues. Germline V gene data show CDR1 as KGHSH and CDR2 as LQKENI. CDR3 DNA: TGTGCCAGCTCACTAACAGGGGAATCGAACACTGAAGCTTTCTTT. Translating it yields CASSLTGESNTEAFF. The whole variable domain, remainder taken from reference TRBV18 and TRBJ1-1, is NAGVMQNPRHLVRRRGQEARLRCSPMKGHSHVYWYRQLPEEGLKFMVYLQKENIIDESGMPKERFSAEFPKEGPSILRIQQVVRGDSAAYFCASSLTGESNTEAFFGQGTRLTVV.

The chain is built from TRBV18 and TRBJ2-4; 7 bases fit TRBD1. This CDR3 region has 20 residues. The V gene end was trimmed by 2 bases and the J gene end by 0 bases; junction bases not matched to a gene: 16. Germline V gene data show CDR1 as KGHSH and CDR2 as LQKENI. The CDR3 nucleotides are TGTGCCAGCTCACCATTTTCGGACAGGAGATTAATACTAGCCAAAAACATTCAGTACTTC. Its protein is CASSPFSDRRLILAKNIQYF.

The rearrangement joins TRBV5-6 to TRBJ2-5; 9 bases are shared with TRBD1. Germline lookup yields CDR1 SGHDT and CDR2 YYEEEE. V lost 0 bases and J lost 1; bases outside the gene matches: 1. The CDR3 is 15 residues long. Written as DNA, the CDR3 is TGTGCCAGCAGCTTGGGGGACAGGGCCCAAGAGACCCAGTACTTC. Translating it yields CASSLGDRAQETQYF. Variable domain in full (rest from reference TRBV5-6 and TRBJ2-5): DAGVTQSPTHLIKTRGQQVTLRCSPKSGHDTVSWYQQALGQGPQFIFQYYEEEERQRGNFPDRFSGHQFPNYSSELNVNALLLGDSALYLCASSLGDRAQETQYFGPGTRLLVL.

The rearrangement joins TRBV5-5 to TRBJ2-1; D uncertain. Trimming left V 3 bases short and J 6 bases short, with 13 bases between. This CDR3 comprises 14 residues. Germline V CDR1 and CDR2: SGHKS, YYEKEE (reference sequence). The chain's CDR3 is CASSSLEASNEQFF. The CDR3 DNA follows: TGTGCCAGCAGCTCCCTCGAGGCCTCCAATGAGCAGTTCTTC.

The V and J genes are TRBV7-6 and TRBJ2-5; 9 positions match TRBD2. The CDR3 loop spans 14 amino acids. V lost 1 base, J lost 7 bases, and 4 bases stayed unmatched. Per the germline V gene, CDR1 is SGHVS and CDR2 is FNYEAQ. CDR3 sequence (DNA): TGTGCCAGCAGCTTAGAGGGTAGCGGGGGGACCCAGTACTTC. Translated, it gives CASSLEGSGGTQYF.

The chain is built from TRBV7-8 and TRBJ2-2, with D unclear. V shed 3 bases and J shed 3 bases, with 11 bases lying between them. The CDR3 loop spans 15 amino acids. The germline V gene has CDR1 SGHVS and CDR2 FQNEAQ. Here the CDR3 reads CASSLSEQYTGELFF. In DNA form, the CDR3 reads TGTGCCAGCAGCTTGTCGGAACAGTACACCGGGGAGCTGTTTTTT. The variable domain in full, with the rest retrieved from reference TRBV7-8 and TRBJ2-2, is GAGVSQSPRYKVAKRGQDVALRCDPISGHVSLFWYQQALGQGPEFLTYFQNEAQLDKSGLPSDRFFAERPEGSVSTLKIQRTQQEDSAVYLCASSLSEQYTGELFFGEGSRLTVL.

The CDR3 spells CASLLTSEGTQYF. The CDR3 bases are TGTGCCAGCCTCTTGACTAGCGAGGGGACCCAGTACTTC. The V gene is TRBV2, the J gene TRBJ2-5; 8 bases are shared with TRBD2. V shed 8 bases, J shed 7 bases, and the junction held 9 bases outside the gene matches. The CDR3 runs 13 residues. The germline gives CDR1 SNHLY, CDR2 FYNNEI.

V usage is TRBV5-4 and J usage is TRBJ2-1; 11 nucleotides match TRBD2. The CDR3 totals 19 residues. Unmatched junction bases numbered 17, after V lost 5 bases and J lost 4 bases. Germline loops: CDR1 SGHNT, CDR2 YYREEE (reference sequence). CDR3 DNA: TGTGCCAGCAGACAGATTAGCGGGGGGGCTCCCCTGGTATACAATGAGCAGTTCTTC. It translates to CASRQISGGAPLVYNEQFF.

The chain is built from TRBV4-3 and TRBJ1-4; D is unresolved. CDR1 and CDR2 (germline): LGHNA, YSLEER. The CDR3 loop spans 14 amino acids. V gave up 0 bases and J gave up 3 bases, with 5 bases separating them. The CDR3 bases are TGCGCCAGCAGCCAAGATCGCGCTAATGAAAAACTGTTTTTT. Translation gives CASSQDRANEKLFF.

This rearrangement joins TRBV9 to TRBJ2-1; D remains ambiguous. From germline, CDR1 is SGDLS and CDR2 YYNGEE. The V gene lost 1 base and the J gene lost 5 bases, with 10 bases spanning the gap. This CDR3 comprises 14 residues. CDR3 protein: CASSVSSRDNEQFF. In DNA, the CDR3 is TGTGCCAGCAGCGTATCGAGCCGGGACAATGAGCAGTTCTTC.